This T cell receptor beta chain was obtained from a study of Ad26.COV2.S vaccination and SARS-CoV-2 variants. Overall study findings and caveats: CD8+ and CD4+ T cells specific for spike reportedly responded with substantial breadth after vaccination. The TCR-based breadth and depth measures might underestimate overall T cell responses. Placebo and vaccine recipients had non-spike TCR breadth that was similar.

Notes on this clone: Its specificity is unknown.

Sequencing was performed with immunoSEQ multiplex PCR; in TCRdb, only in-frame clones are kept and a portion is missing. The profile covers about 480,000 clones, with 70% to 90% appearing a single time and 9.5% to 15% taken by the ten largest. The CDR3 has 12 residues. The V gene's germline CDR1 is GTSNPN and CDR2 SVGIG (reference sequence). Sample treatment: about 20 received Ad26.COV2.S at low or high dose, single or two shots; roughly 5 received placebo; per-sample allocation not given. Samples analyzed were those drawn on day 63 after the first vaccine or placebo injection. The sequenced sample was peripheral blood, obtained in a trial of Ad26.COV2.S vaccine versus placebo. The chain couples TRBV30 to TRBJ1-2; D unresolved. This TCR was sampled from a person aged 18-65 years who received the Ad26.COV2.S COVID-19 vaccine or a placebo. The CDR3 nucleotides read TGTGCTCTAGCCGTAGCGGACTATGGCTACACCTTC. This codes for CALAVADYGYTF.